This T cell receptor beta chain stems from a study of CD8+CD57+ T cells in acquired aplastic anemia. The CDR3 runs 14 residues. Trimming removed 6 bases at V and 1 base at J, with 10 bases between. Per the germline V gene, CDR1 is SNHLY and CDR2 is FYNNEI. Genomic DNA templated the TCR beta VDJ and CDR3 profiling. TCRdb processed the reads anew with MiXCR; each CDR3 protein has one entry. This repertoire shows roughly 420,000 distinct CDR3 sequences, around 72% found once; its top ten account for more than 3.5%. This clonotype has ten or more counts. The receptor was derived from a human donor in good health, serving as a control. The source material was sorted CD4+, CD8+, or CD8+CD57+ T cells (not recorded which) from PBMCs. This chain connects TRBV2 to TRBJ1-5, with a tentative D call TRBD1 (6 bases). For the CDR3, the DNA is TGTGCCAGCAGCGCGACAGGAAGCAATCAGCCCCAGCATTTT. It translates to CASSATGSNQPQHF. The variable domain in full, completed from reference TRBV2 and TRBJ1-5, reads EPEVTQTPSHQVTQMGQEVILRCVPISNHLYFYWYRQILGQKVEFLVSFYNNEISEKSEIFDDQFSVERPDGSNFTLKIRSTKLEDSAMYFCASSATGSNQPQHFGDGTRLSIL.